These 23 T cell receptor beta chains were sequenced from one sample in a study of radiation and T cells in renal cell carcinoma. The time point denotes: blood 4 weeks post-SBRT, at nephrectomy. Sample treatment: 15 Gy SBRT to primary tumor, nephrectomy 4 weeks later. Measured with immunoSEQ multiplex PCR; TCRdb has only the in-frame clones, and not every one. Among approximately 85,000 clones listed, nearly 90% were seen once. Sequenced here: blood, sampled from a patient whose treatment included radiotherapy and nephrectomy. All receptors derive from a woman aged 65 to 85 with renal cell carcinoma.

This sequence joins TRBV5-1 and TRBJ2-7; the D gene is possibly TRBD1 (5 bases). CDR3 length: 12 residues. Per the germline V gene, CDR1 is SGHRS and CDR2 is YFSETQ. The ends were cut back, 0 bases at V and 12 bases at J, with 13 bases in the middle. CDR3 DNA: TGCGCCAGCAGCTTGGAGGGCAGGGTCTGGTACTTC. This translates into CASSLEGRVWYF.

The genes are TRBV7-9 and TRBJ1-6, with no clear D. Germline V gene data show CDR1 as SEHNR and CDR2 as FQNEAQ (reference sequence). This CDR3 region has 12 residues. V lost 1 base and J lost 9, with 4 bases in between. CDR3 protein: CASSLGRSPLHF. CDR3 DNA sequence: TGTGCCAGCAGCTTAGGCCGTTCACCCCTCCACTTT.

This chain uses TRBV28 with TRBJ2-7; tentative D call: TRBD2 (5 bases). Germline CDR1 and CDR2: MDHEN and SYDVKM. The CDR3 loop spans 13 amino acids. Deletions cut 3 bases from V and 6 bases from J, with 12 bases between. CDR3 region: CASSFGGGREQYF. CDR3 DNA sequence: TGTGCCAGCAGTTTCGGAGGAGGTCGCGAGCAGTACTTC.

The CDR3 nucleotides are TGTGCCAGCAGCTTCGGGACAGTTTATGAAAAACTGTTTTTT. Amino acid sequence: CASSFGTVYEKLFF. The J gene is TRBJ1-4, the V gene TRBV7-9, with 7 bases lining up with TRBD1. This CDR3 spans 14 amino acids. Germline assignment: CDR1 SEHNR and CDR2 FQNEAQ (reference sequence). V trimming: 3 bases; J trimming: 6 bases; junction bases outside the gene matches: 4. Drawing the rest from reference TRBV7-9 and TRBJ1-4, the complete variable domain is DTGVSQNPRHKITKRGQNVTFRCDPISEHNRLYWYRQTLGQGPEFLTYFQNEAQLEKSRLLSDRFSAERPKGSFSTLEIQRTEQGDSAMYLCASSFGTVYEKLFFGSGTQLSVL.

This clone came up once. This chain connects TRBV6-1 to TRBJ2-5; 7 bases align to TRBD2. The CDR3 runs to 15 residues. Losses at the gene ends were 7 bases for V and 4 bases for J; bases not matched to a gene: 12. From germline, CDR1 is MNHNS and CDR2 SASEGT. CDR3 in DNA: TGTGCCAGCACCGCGACTAGCTGGGTTAGAGAGACCCAGTACTTC. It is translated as CASTATSWVRETQYF.

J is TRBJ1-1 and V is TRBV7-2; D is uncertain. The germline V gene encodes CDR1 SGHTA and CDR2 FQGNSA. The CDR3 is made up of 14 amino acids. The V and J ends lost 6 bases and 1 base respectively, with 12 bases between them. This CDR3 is CASSLGPGNTEAFF. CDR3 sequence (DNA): TGTGCCAGCAGTCTAGGGCCAGGGAACACTGAAGCTTTCTTT.

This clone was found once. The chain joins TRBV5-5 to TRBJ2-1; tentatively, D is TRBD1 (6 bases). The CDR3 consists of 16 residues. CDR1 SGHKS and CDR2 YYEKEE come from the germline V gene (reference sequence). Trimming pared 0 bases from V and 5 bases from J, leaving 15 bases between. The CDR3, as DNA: TGTGCCAGCAGCTTGGCCCAGGGGCTCATTGACAATGAGCAGTTCTTC. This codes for CASSLAQGLIDNEQFF.

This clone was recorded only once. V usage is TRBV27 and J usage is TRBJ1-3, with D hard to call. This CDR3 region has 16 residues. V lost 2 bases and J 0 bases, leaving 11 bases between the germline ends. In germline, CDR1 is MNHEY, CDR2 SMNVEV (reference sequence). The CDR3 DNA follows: TGTGCCAGCAGTTTACGAAGTGACCACTCTGGAAACACCATATATTTT. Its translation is CASSLRSDHSGNTIYF.

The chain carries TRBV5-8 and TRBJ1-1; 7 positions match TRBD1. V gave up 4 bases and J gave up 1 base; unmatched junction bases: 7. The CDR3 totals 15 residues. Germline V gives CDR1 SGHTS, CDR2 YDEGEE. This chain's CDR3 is CASSLSGQRNTEAFF. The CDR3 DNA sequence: TGTGCCAGCAGCCTCTCGGGACAGCGGAACACTGAAGCTTTCTTT.

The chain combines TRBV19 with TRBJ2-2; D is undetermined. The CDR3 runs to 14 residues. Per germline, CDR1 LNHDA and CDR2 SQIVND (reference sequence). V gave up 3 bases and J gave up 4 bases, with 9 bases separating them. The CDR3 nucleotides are TGTGCCAGTAGTATGAGTCGGGCCACCGGGGAGCTGTTTTTT. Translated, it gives CASSMSRATGELFF. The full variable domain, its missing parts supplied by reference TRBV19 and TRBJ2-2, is DGGITQSPKYLFRKEGQNVTLSCEQNLNHDAMYWYRQDPGQGLRLIYYSQIVNDFQKGDIAEGYSVSREKKESFPLTVTSAQKNPTAFYLCASSMSRATGELFFGEGSRLTVL.

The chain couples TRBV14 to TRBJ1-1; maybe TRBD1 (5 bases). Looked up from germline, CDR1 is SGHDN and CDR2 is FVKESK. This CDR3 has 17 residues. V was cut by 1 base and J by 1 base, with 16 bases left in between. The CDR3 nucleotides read TGTGCCAGCAGCCAAGTGGGTATACCACAGGCGAACACTGAAGCTTTCTTT. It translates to CASSQVGIPQANTEAFF. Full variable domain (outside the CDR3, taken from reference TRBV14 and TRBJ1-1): EAGVTQFPSHSVIEKGQTVTLRCDPISGHDNLYWYRRVMGKEIKFLLHFVKESKQDESGMPNNRFLAERTGGTYSTLKVQPAELEDSGVYFCASSQVGIPQANTEAFFGQGTRLTVV.

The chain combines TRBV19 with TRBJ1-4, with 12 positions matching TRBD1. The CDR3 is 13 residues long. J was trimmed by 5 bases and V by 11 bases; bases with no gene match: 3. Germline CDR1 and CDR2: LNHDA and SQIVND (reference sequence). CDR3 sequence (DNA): TGTGCCGCGGGGACAGGGGGCAATGAAAAACTGTTTTTT. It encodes CAAGTGGNEKLFF.

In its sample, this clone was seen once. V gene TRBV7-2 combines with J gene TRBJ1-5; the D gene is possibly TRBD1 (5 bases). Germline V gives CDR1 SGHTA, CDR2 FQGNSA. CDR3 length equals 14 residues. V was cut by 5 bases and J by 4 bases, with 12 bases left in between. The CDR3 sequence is CASSLHGANQPQHF. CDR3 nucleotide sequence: TGTGCCAGCAGCCTACACGGGGCGAATCAGCCCCAGCATTTT.

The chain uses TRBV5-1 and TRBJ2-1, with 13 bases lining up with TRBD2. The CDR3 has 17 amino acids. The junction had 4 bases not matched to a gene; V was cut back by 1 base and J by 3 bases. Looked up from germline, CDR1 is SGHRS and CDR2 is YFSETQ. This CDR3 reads CASSLRLAGGHYNEQFF. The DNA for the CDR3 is TGCGCCAGCAGCTTGAGACTAGCGGGGGGTCACTACAATGAGCAGTTCTTC.

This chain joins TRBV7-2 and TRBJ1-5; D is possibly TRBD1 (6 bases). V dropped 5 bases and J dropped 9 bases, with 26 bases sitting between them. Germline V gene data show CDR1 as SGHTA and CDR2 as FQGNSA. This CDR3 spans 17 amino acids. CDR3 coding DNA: TGTGCCAGCAGCCCTAGAACAAAGACAGGTTCGCCTGGGCCCCAGCATTTT. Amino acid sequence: CASSPRTKTGSPGPQHF. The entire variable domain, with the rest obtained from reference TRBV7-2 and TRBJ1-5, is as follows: GAGVSQSPSNKVTEKGKDVELRCDPISGHTALYWYRQSLGQGLEFLIYFQGNSAPDKSGLPSDRFSAERTGGSVSTLTIQRTQQEDSAVYLCASSPRTKTGSPGPQHFGDGTRLSIL.

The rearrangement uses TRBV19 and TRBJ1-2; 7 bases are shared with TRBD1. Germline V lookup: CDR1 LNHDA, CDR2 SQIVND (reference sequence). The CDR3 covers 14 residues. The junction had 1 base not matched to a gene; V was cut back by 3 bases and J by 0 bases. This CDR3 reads CASSIGTANYGYTF. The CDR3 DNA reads TGTGCCAGTAGTATCGGGACAGCTAACTATGGCTACACCTTC.

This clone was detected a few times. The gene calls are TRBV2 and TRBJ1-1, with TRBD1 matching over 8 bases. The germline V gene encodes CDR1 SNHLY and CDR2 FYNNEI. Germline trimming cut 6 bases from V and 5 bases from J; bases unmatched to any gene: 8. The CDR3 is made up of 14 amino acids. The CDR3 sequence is CASRDDRGRTEAFF. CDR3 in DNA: TGTGCCAGCAGAGATGACAGGGGTAGGACTGAAGCTTTCTTT.

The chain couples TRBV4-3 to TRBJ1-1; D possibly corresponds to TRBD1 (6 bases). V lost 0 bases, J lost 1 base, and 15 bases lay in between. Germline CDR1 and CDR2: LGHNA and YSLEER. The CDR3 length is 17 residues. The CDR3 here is CASSQDGGGHQNTEAFF. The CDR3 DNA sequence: TGCGCCAGCAGCCAAGATGGAGGGGGACACCAGAACACTGAAGCTTTCTTT.

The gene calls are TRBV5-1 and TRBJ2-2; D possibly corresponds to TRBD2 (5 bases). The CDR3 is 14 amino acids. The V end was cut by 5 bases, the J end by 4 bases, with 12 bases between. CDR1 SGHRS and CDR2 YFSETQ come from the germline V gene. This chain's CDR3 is CASSEGSGTGELFF. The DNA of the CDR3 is TGCGCCAGCAGTGAGGGTAGTGGCACCGGGGAGCTGTTTTTT.

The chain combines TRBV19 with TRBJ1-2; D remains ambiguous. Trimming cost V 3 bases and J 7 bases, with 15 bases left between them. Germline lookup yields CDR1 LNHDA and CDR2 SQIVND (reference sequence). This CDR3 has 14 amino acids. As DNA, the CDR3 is TGTGCCAGTAGTATGCGTCGAATCCCAGGTGGCTACACCTTC. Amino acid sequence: CASSMRRIPGGYTF.

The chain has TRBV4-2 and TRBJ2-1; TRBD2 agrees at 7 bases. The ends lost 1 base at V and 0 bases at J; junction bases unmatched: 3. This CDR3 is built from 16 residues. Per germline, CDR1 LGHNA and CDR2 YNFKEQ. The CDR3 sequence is CASSQGGGPSYNEQFF. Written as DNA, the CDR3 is TGTGCCAGCAGCCAAGGGGGGGGACCCTCCTACAATGAGCAGTTCTTC.

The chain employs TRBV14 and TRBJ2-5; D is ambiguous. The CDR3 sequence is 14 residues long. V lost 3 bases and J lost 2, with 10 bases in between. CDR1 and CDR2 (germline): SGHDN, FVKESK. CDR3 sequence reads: CASSHLASQETQYF. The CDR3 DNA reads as TGTGCCAGCAGCCATCTGGCTTCTCAAGAGACCCAGTACTTC.

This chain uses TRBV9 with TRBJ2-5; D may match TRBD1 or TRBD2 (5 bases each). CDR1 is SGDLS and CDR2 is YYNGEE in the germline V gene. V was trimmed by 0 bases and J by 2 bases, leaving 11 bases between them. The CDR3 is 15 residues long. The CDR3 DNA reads TGTGCCAGCAGCGTAGGAGGGACCTCACAAGAGACCCAGTACTTC. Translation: CASSVGGTSQETQYF.